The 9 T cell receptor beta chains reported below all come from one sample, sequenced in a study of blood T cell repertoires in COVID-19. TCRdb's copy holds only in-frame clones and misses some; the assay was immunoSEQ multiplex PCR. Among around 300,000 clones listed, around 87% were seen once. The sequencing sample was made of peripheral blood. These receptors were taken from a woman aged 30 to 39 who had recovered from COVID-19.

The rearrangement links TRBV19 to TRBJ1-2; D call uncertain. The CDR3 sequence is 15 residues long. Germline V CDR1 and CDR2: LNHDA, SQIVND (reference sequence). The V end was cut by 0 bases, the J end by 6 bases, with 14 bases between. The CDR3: CASSIDGSAMNGYTF. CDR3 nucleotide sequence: TGTGCCAGTAGTATAGATGGCTCAGCGATGAATGGCTACACCTTC.

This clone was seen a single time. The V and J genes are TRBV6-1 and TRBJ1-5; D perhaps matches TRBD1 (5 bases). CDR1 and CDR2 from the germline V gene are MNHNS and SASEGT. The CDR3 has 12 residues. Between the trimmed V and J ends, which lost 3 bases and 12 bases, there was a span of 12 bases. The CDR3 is CASSETELDQHF. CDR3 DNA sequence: TGTGCCAGCAGTGAGACAGAATTGGACCAGCATTTT.

The CDR3: CASSSTSTNEQFF. The CDR3 coding sequence is TGTGCCAGCAGTTCCACTAGTACGAATGAGCAGTTCTTC. The chain joins TRBV28 to TRBJ2-1; weak D call: TRBD2 (5 bases). This CDR3 has 13 residues. Germline CDR1 is MDHEN and CDR2 is SYDVKM. The V and J ends lost 4 bases and 7 bases respectively, with 11 bases between them.

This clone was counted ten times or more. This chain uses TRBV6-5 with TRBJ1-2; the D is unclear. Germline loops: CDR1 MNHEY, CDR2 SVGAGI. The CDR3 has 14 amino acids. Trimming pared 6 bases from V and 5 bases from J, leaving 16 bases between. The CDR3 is CASRATMASYGYTF. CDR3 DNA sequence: TGTGCCAGCAGGGCGACAATGGCTTCGTATGGCTACACCTTC.

The CDR3 DNA reads TGTGCCAGCAACCTCCCCACTAGCGGGGTTAGCACAGATACGCAGTATTTT. Protein sequence: CASNLPTSGVSTDTQYF. The chain recombines TRBV7-2 with TRBJ2-3; 10 bases agree with TRBD2. The V gene's germline CDR1 is SGHTA and CDR2 FQGNSA. V shed 7 bases, J shed 0 bases, and the junction held 10 bases outside the gene matches. This CDR3 is 17 amino acids long.

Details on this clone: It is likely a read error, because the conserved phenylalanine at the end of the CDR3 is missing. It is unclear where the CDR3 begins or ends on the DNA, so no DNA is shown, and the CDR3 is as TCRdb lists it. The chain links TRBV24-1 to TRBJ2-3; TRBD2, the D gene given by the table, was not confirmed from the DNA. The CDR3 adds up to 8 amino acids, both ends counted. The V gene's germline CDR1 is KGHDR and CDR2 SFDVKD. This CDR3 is CATSDPPL.

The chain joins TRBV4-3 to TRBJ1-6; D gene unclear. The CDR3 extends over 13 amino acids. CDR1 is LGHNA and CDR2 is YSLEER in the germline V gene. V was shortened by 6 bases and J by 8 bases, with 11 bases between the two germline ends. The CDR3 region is CASSQTMDSPLHF. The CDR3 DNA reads TGCGCCAGCAGTCAGACAATGGATTCACCCCTCCACTTT.

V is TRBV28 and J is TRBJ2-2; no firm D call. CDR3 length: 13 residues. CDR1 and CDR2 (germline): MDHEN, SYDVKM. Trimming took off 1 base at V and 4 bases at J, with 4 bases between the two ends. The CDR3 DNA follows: TGTGCCAGCAGTTTATCGAGCACCGGGGAGCTGTTTTTT. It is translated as CASSLSSTGELFF.

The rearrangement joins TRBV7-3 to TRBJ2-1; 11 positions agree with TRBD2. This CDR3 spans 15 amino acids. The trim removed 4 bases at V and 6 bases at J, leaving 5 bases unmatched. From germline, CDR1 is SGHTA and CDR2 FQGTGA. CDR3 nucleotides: TGTGCCAGCAGCTCTAAGACTAGCGGGGTCAATGAGCAGTTCTTC. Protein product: CASSSKTSGVNEQFF.